One and the same sample provided the 7 T cell receptor beta chains below, sequenced in a study of glioma-infiltrating T cells after dendritic cell vaccination. The time point here: after dendritic cell vaccination, including at tumor progression/relapse. Assay used: immunoSEQ multiplex PCR; TCRdb lists only in-frame clones, some missing. The sample includes about 94,000 clones, 65% to 85% seen only once; the top ten take under 6.5%. Sequences were derived from blood, sampled after dendritic cell vaccination. The receptors originated from a human donor with glioblastoma.

The chain links TRBV30 to TRBJ2-7; 9 nucleotides agree with TRBD2. Germline V gives CDR1 GTSNPN, CDR2 SVGIG (reference sequence). This CDR3 has 14 residues. With V trimmed by 0 bases and J by 7 bases, 7 bases remained unmatched. DNA of the CDR3: TGTGCCTGGAGTGTTCCGACTAGCGGATATGAGCAGTACTTC. It codes for CAWSVPTSGYEQYF. The full variable domain, with the rest looked up from reference TRBV30 and TRBJ2-7, is SQTIHQWPATLVQPVGSPLSLECTVEGTSNPNLYWYRQAAGRGLQLLFYSVGIGQISSEVPQNLSASRPQDRQFILSSKKLLLSDSGFYLCAWSVPTSGYEQYFGPGTRLTVT.

V and J are TRBV10-2 and TRBJ1-6; 7 bases agree with TRBD1. The J segment lost 7 bases and the V segment lost 8 bases, leaving 5 bases of the junction unmatched. The germline V gene encodes CDR1 WSHSY and CDR2 SAAADI. CDR3 length equals 13 residues. The CDR3 sequence is CASSGQNNSPLHF. Written as DNA, the CDR3 is TGCGCCAGCTCGGGACAGAACAATTCACCCCTCCACTTT.

The rearrangement uses TRBV7-3 and TRBJ2-1; 15 bases are a match to TRBD2. V lost 5 bases, J lost 14 bases, and 7 bases stayed unmatched. The CDR3 consists of 14 residues. Germline V lookup: CDR1 SGHTA, CDR2 FQGTGA. CDR3: CASSPGLAGGWKFF. Here the CDR3 DNA reads TGTGCCAGCAGCCCCGGACTAGCGGGGGGGTGGAAGTTCTTC.

The V call is TRBV18, the J call TRBJ2-6, with D unclear. The germline CDR1 and CDR2 sequences are KGHSH and LQKENI. CDR3 size: 14 residues. The germline V and J ends were trimmed by 10 bases and 2 bases, with 12 bases remaining between them. The chain's CDR3 is CATTNPAGANVLTF. The DNA of the CDR3 is TGTGCCACCACAAACCCAGCTGGGGCCAACGTCCTGACTTTC.

This chain uses TRBV6-5 with TRBJ2-2, with a tentative D call TRBD2 (5 bases). The CDR3 extends over 16 amino acids. CDR1 and CDR2 from the germline V gene are MNHEY and SVGAGI. V dropped 0 bases and J dropped 3 bases, with 11 bases sitting between them. CDR3 sequence: CASSYSWGADTGELFF. The CDR3 nucleotides are TGTGCCAGCAGTTACTCCTGGGGAGCTGACACCGGGGAGCTGTTTTTT.

The chain recombines TRBV10-2 with TRBJ2-7, with a tentative D call TRBD2 (5 bases). Trimming stripped 4 bases from V and 6 bases from J, with 16 bases between. The length of the CDR3 is 14 residues. Germline lookup yields CDR1 WSHSY and CDR2 SAAADI. The CDR3, as DNA: TGCGCCAGCAGTGTCCTGGACTCTGGACTCGAGCAGTACTTC. Translation: CASSVLDSGLEQYF.

This clone has more than one count but fewer than ten. The gene calls are TRBV18 and TRBJ2-7; D perhaps matches TRBD2 (6 bases). This CDR3 has 14 amino acids. The germline V and J ends were trimmed by 3 bases and 3 bases, with 12 bases remaining between them. The germline CDR1 and CDR2 sequences are KGHSH and LQKENI. The CDR3 DNA sequence: TGTGCCAGCTCACCCAGACTAGAGAGCTACGAGCAGTACTTC. As protein: CASSPRLESYEQYF.